This TCR beta chain came from a study of shared clonotypes between healthy human individuals. Study-wide points: What limited the represented genetic and exposure-history diversity was the small number of donors.

Over several immunoSEQ plates, each subset's genomic DNA was distributed in even portions. The sequencing of unsorted PBMC DNA took place on ten immunoSEQ deep assay plates. Sequencing used immunoSEQ multiplex PCR; TCRdb keeps in-frame clones, though not all of them. The sample yields about 470,000 clones, roughly 83% seen once. The CDR3 runs to 14 residues. V lost 0 bases, J lost 5 bases, and 14 bases lay in between. Looked up from germline, CDR1 is GTSNPN and CDR2 is SVGIG (reference sequence). Of note for this clone: Antigen specificity is unknown.

This clonotype originated in a woman between 40 and 50 years old in good health. Some clones in this sample may be carry-over from other donors' samples. Material for sequencing was PBMCs. The chain joins TRBV30 to TRBJ2-7; possible D gene TRBD1, 6 bases. The CDR3: CAWSVRRGRNEQYF. CDR3 coding DNA: TGTGCCTGGAGTGTACGCAGGGGTAGGAACGAGCAGTACTTC. Based on the CDR3 plus reference TRBV30 and TRBJ2-7, the full variable domain is SQTIHQWPATLVQPVGSPLSLECTVEGTSNPNLYWYRQAAGRGLQLLFYSVGIGQISSEVPQNLSASRPQDRQFILSSKKLLLSDSGFYLCAWSVRRGRNEQYFGPGTRLTVT.